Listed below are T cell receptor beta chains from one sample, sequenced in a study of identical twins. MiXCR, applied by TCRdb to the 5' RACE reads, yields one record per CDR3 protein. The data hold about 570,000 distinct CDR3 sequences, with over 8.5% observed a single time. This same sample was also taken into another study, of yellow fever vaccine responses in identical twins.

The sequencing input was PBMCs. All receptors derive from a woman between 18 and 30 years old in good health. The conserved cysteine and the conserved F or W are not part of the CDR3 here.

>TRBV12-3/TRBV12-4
ASTPNPDRAYEQY
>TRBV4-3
ASSQGRPQMLTGNEQY
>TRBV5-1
ASSHLSDTQY
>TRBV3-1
ASSHERGTDTQY
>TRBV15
ATSRVNSYNEQF
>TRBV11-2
ASSLQQGEAGANVLT
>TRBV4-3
ASSQDRDSNNEQF
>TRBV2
ARSEAGRYEQY
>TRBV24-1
ATSQTGGTDTQY
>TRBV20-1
SPGGEYYEQY
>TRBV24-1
ATSDRTISSYNEQF
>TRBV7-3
ASSLMDPSPLH
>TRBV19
ASSIDRGDNEQF
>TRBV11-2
ASSPIPDPFEQY
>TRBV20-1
SARDWGGGGTGELF
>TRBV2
ASSVDRGSTDTQY
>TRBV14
ASRRSGTTDTQY
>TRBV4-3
ASSQNPGANGAGWNEQY
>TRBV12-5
ASGLVRAVNYGYT
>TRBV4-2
ASSQGLAGGPEQY
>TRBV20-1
SAERTSGGVQETQY
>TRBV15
ATSRGGLAGITDTQY
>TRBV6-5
ASSYVPTNEQF
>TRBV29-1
SVIAGYTEAF
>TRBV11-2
ASSLGDFNEQF
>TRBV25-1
ASSELGLAGVNEQF
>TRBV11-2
ASSSRDGRVSSYNEQF
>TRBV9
ASSAGGRQGASETQY
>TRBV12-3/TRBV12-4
ASSGSVRNTIY
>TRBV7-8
ASSPRSRGDEQF
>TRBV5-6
ASSSLSRGLTHTEAF
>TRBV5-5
ASSLVRDRYQPQH
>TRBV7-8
ASSLAASGREYEQY
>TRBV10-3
AISESGTLSSYEQY
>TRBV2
ASGGSGATGELF
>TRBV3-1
ASSQDRGQPQH
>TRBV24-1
ATSRKQGASDTQY
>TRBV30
AWSRGGAPGGTDTQY
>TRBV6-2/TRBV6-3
ASSFRGRAEAF
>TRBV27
ASSFLRSVGVRGNEQF
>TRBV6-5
ASRRDMFKQY
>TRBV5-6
ASRRTGGGSPLH
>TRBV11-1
ASSSVRGQGSYEQY
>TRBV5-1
ASSLVRGGDSPLH
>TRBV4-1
ASMSAALGETQY
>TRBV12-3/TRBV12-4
ASSLSGGASWETQY
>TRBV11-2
ASSLLVSGQGIDTQY
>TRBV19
ASSRLRDTTGELF
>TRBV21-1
ASSKGTRGENEQY
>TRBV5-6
ASSLGGSRETQY